This is a list of T cell receptor beta chains from one sample in a study of T cell repertoires in cytomegalovirus infection. TCRdb analysed the reads with MiXCR anew, one entry per CDR3 protein. The repertoire has about 50,000 distinct CDR3 sequences, around a fifth of them found once; the top ten carry 80%. Antigen specificity for these receptors is unknown. Sequencing used CD8+ T cells from cultured PBMCs, obtained from culture after CMV antigen stimulation. Receptor source: a human donor in good health (CMV status not recorded). Some clones in this sample may be carry-over from other donors' samples. Both conserved end residues are trimmed from each CDR3. The order of the fields is D gene, V gene, clone size, CDR3 protein. D genes are given only for firm matches. A row's size may be missing; if present it is once, few, many or a size class.

d_gene: TRBD1; v_gene: TRBV7-8; abundance: NA; CDR3aa: ASSTRQGFTEAF
d_gene: NA; v_gene: TRBV7-6; abundance: NA; CDR3aa: ASSSAGGGSTEAF
d_gene: NA; v_gene: TRBV12-3/TRBV12-4; abundance: NA; CDR3aa: ASSFQGPETQY
d_gene: NA; v_gene: TRBV7-2; abundance: few; CDR3aa: ASSLPSQGRRLEETQY
d_gene: TRBD1; v_gene: TRBV27; abundance: NA; CDR3aa: ASSWTGGDYGYT
d_gene: TRBD1; v_gene: TRBV7-8; abundance: many; CDR3aa: ASSRDRRYEQY
d_gene: NA; v_gene: TRBV27; abundance: few; CDR3aa: ASSNYSISYGYT
d_gene: NA; v_gene: TRBV6-6; abundance: NA; CDR3aa: ASSYSPSPTADTQY
d_gene: NA; v_gene: TRBV2; abundance: NA; CDR3aa: ASIGGNTIY
d_gene: NA; v_gene: TRBV7-2; abundance: many; CDR3aa: ASSLGSGQGKVYGYT
d_gene: NA; v_gene: TRBV6-2/TRBV6-3; abundance: NA; CDR3aa: ASRSGFNEKLF
d_gene: NA; v_gene: TRBV7-9; abundance: NA; CDR3aa: ASSPRTFMGTGELF
d_gene: TRBD1; v_gene: TRBV7-9; abundance: NA; CDR3aa: ASSPGDPGQWAQNEQF
d_gene: NA; v_gene: TRBV19; abundance: few; CDR3aa: ASTVHSGGNTEAF
d_gene: NA; v_gene: TRBV7-2; abundance: NA; CDR3aa: ASSWGLSTNEQF
d_gene: NA; v_gene: TRBV25-1; abundance: few; CDR3aa: ASSVKPETQY
d_gene: TRBD1; v_gene: TRBV27; abundance: NA; CDR3aa: ASSSGRQGGYT
d_gene: TRBD2; v_gene: TRBV20-1; abundance: few; CDR3aa: SATLAGETQY
d_gene: TRBD1; v_gene: TRBV7-9; abundance: NA; CDR3aa: ASSLPTGGSDTQY
d_gene: TRBD2; v_gene: TRBV6-5; abundance: few; CDR3aa: ASSSRLAPVLDTQY
d_gene: NA; v_gene: TRBV7-6; abundance: NA; CDR3aa: AVLDFFSRANVLT
d_gene: TRBD1; v_gene: TRBV7-3; abundance: few; CDR3aa: ASSFTGADTQY
d_gene: NA; v_gene: TRBV7-9; abundance: NA; CDR3aa: ASSLLQRARYGYT
d_gene: NA; v_gene: TRBV12-3/TRBV12-4; abundance: few; CDR3aa: ASAVGAGNEQF
d_gene: NA; v_gene: TRBV4-1; abundance: few; CDR3aa: ASSQEDSPGAGNTIY
d_gene: NA; v_gene: TRBV7-8; abundance: few; CDR3aa: ASSTGPPGETQY
d_gene: NA; v_gene: TRBV7-9; abundance: few; CDR3aa: ASSTPGAPNEKLF
d_gene: TRBD1; v_gene: TRBV27; abundance: NA; CDR3aa: ASSFGTVPYEQY
d_gene: NA; v_gene: TRBV11-2; abundance: NA; CDR3aa: ASSPRTANTEAF
d_gene: NA; v_gene: TRBV28; abundance: NA; CDR3aa: ASSRRDNTDTQY
d_gene: NA; v_gene: TRBV11-2; abundance: few; CDR3aa: ASSSPTDSTDTQY
d_gene: NA; v_gene: TRBV7-2; abundance: NA; CDR3aa: ASSFPGREAF
d_gene: NA; v_gene: TRBV7-8; abundance: NA; CDR3aa: ASSPTHGRGDNEQF
d_gene: NA; v_gene: TRBV7-2; abundance: many; CDR3aa: ASSLAGQSNYGYT
d_gene: NA; v_gene: TRBV6-5; abundance: NA; CDR3aa: ASSYEGTNTEAF
d_gene: NA; v_gene: TRBV4-1; abundance: NA; CDR3aa: ASSPRQGLTDTQY
d_gene: TRBD1; v_gene: TRBV28; abundance: few; CDR3aa: ASSQDRAVDTQY
d_gene: TRBD1; v_gene: TRBV12-3/TRBV12-4; abundance: NA; CDR3aa: ASSLDRTGDEKLF
d_gene: TRBD1; v_gene: TRBV7-9; abundance: NA; CDR3aa: ASSRPGQKETQY
d_gene: TRBD1; v_gene: TRBV29-1; abundance: few; CDR3aa: SVERQGKRNTEAF
d_gene: TRBD1; v_gene: TRBV20-1; abundance: NA; CDR3aa: SARDENRDRITTNEKLF
d_gene: NA; v_gene: TRBV12-3/TRBV12-4; abundance: few; CDR3aa: ASSLIGSDGYT
d_gene: NA; v_gene: TRBV4-1; abundance: few; CDR3aa: ASSPGRQQPQH
d_gene: NA; v_gene: TRBV6-2/TRBV6-3; abundance: few; CDR3aa: ASSYWGAVEAF
d_gene: TRBD1; v_gene: TRBV7-9; abundance: NA; CDR3aa: ASSFKQGVGYEQY
d_gene: NA; v_gene: TRBV10-3; abundance: few; CDR3aa: AIPGEADTGELF